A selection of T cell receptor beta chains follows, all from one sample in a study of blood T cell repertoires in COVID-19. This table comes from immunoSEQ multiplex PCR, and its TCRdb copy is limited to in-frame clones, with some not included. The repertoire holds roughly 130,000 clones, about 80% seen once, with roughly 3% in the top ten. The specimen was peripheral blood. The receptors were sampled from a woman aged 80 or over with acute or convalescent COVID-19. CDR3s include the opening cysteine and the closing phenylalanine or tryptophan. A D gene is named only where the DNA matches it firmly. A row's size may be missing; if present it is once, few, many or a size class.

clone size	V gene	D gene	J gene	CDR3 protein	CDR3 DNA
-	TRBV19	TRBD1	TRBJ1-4	CASSPRQGSNEKLFF	TGTGCCAGTAGTCCCCGACAGGGGTCTAATGAAAAACTGTTTTTT
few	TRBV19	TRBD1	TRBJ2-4	CASTPGQGRSIQYF	TGTGCCAGTACCCCGGGACAGGGTCGGTCCATTCAGTACTTC
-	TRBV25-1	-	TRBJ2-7	CASTQAGTYEQYF	TGTGCCAGCACCCAAGCGGGTACCTACGAGCAGTACTTC
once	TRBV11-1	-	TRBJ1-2	CASSQRGVDPYGYTF	TGTGCCAGCAGCCAAAGGGGTGTTGACCCCTATGGCTACACCTTC
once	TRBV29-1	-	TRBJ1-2	CSVDLLTPEGYGYTF	TGCAGCGTTGATTTGTTGACCCCGGAGGGGTATGGCTACACCTTC
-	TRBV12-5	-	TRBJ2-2	CASGFGRRANTGELFF	TGTGCTAGTGGTTTCGGGCGGAGGGCGAACACCGGGGAGCTGTTTTTT
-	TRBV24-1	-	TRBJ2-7	CATSDSRDTKQYF	TGTGCCACCAGTGATTCCCGGGACACCAAGCAGTACTTC
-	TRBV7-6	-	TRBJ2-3	CASSFRGPPTDTQYF	TGTGCCAGCAGCTTTAGGGGCCCACCCACAGATACGCAGTATTTT
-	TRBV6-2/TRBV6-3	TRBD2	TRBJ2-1	CASSFPTSGGAFEQFF	TGTGCCAGCAGTTTCCCGACTAGCGGGGGGGCCTTTGAGCAGTTCTTC
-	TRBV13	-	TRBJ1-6	CASSLGTGGNSPLHF	TGTGCCAGCAGCTTAGGGACAGGTGGTAATTCACCCCTCCACTTT
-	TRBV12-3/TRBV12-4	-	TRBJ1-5	CASTGSGQPQHF	TGTGCCAGTACAGGGTCCGGTCAGCCCCAGCATTTT
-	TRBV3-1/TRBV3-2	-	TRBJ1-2	CASSPGRGGVHGYTF	TGTGCCAGCAGCCCCGGGAGGGGAGGGGTTCATGGCTACACCTTC
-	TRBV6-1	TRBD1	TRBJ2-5	CASSEIHRGMETQYF	TGTGCCAGCAGTGAAATTCACAGGGGGATGGAGACCCAGTACTTC
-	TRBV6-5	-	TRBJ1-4	CASSSETGRTNEKLFF	TGTGCCAGCAGTTCTGAGACCGGGAGAACTAATGAAAAACTGTTTTTT
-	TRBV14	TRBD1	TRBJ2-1	CASSQAGTGNEFF	TGTGCCAGCAGCCAAGCCGGGACAGGTAATGAGTTCTTC
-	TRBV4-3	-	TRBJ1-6	CASSQDRAVGSPLHF	TGCGCCAGCAGCCAAGACAGGGCGGTAGGTTCACCCCTCCACTTT
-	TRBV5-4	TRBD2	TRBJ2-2	CASSDRQGGTGELFF	TGTGCCAGCAGCGACCGGCAGGGAGGGACCGGGGAGCTGTTTTTT
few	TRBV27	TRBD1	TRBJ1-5	CASSSLTGKGVYGNQPQHF	TGTGCCAGCAGTTCCCTGACAGGGAAGGGGGTATATGGCAATCAGCCCCAGCATTTT
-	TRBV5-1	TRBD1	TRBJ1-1	CASSLQGADTEAFF	TGCGCCAGCAGCTTGCAGGGGGCAGACACTGAAGCTTTCTTT
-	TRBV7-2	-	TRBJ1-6	CASSLGGNHSPLHF	TGTGCCAGCAGCTTAGGCGGGAACCATTCACCCCTCCACTTT
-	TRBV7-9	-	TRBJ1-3	CASSPDLPGNTIYF	TGTGCCAGCAGCCCGGACTTACCTGGAAACACCATATATTTT
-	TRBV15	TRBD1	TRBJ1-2	CATNPQGTGINGYTF	TGTGCCACCAACCCCCAAGGGACAGGGATTAATGGCTACACCTTC
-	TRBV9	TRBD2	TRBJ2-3	CASSLAGGITDTQYF	TGTGCCAGCAGCCTCGCGGGGGGTATCACAGATACGCAGTATTTT
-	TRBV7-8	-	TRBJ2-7	CASSFLQATYEQYF	TGTGCCAGCAGCTTTTTGCAGGCTACCTACGAGCAGTACTTC
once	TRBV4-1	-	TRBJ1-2	CASSQVQSNYGYTF	TGCGCCAGCAGCCAAGTGCAGTCCAACTATGGCTACACCTTC
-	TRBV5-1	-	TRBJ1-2	CASSNNNNHGYTF	TGCGCCAGCAGCAACAACAACAACCATGGCTACACCTTC
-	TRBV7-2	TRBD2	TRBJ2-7	CASSLGLAGYEQYF	TGTGCCAGCAGCTTAGGGCTAGCGGGCTACGAGCAGTACTTC
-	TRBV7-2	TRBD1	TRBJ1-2	CASSPDREHGYTF	TGTGCCAGCAGCCCTGACAGGGAGCACGGCTACACCTTC
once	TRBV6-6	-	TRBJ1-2	CASSRSTEDSGYTF	TGTGCCAGCAGTCGATCGACAGAAGATTCTGGCTACACCTTC
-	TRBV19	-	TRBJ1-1	CASSPQRRGLGNTEAFF	TGTGCCAGTAGTCCCCAACGACGGGGATTGGGGAACACTGAAGCTTTCTTT
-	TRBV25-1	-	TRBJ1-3	CASSEYPWRDSGNTIYF	TGTGCCAGCAGTGAATACCCGTGGAGGGACTCTGGAAACACCATATATTTT
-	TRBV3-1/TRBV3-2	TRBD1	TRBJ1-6	CASSPRTGGSPLHF	TGTGCCAGCAGCCCTAGGACAGGAGGTTCACCCCTCCACTTT
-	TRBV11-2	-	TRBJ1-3	CASSPSQARVSGNTIYF	TGTGCCAGCAGCCCTAGCCAAGCGAGAGTCTCTGGAAACACCATATATTTT
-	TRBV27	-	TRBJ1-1	CASSPPGTEAFF	TGTGCCAGCAGTCCCCCGGGCACTGAAGCTTTCTTT
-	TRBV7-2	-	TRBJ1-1	CASSPGGGTEAFF	TGTGCCAGCAGCCCAGGCGGAGGGACTGAAGCTTTCTTT
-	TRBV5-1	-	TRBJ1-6	CASSLYRSASSPLHF	TGCGCCAGCAGCCTTTACAGGTCTGCCAGTTCACCCCTCCACTTT
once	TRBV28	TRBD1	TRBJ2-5	CASSSRTGRKETQYF	TGTGCCAGCAGCTCCCGGACAGGGCGAAAAGAGACCCAGTACTTC